This entry features one T cell receptor (beta chain) sequence. The antigen it recognizes is unknown. There are no base qualities to consult, and no much larger clone falls within one base. The data are from a study of tumor-infiltrating lymphocytes in oesophageal squamous cell carcinoma listed by TCRdb under 2016. Libraries were built with PCR. The listed sequencing device is Illumina HiSeq 2000. Clones were called with MiXCR by TCRdb after fastp trimmed the public reads at Q25, and only in-frame beta chains were retained. Here each entry gathers all rows of one CDR3 protein and keeps the most common genes and DNA. In this sample the table shows about 20,000 distinct CDR3 sequences, almost 40% of which occur a single time. The top ten clones comprise 6.8% of the sample. After removal of 5 bases from V and 1 base from J, the junction retains 6 bases not matched to a gene. According to the germline V gene, CDR1 reads SGHTA and CDR2 reads FQGTGA. Including the terminal cysteine and phenylalanine, the CDR3 comprises 15 residues. The CDR3 DNA has 45 bases and is translated from base 1.

This clonotype originated in a male donor with esophageal squamous cell carcinoma. This sequence uses TRBV7-3 and TRBJ2-3; TRBD1 aligns with 7 central bases. The sample consisted of blood. The DNA sequence reads TGTGCCAGCAGCATCACAGGGGTTGGCACAGATACGCAGTATTTT. Its protein reads: CASSITGVGTDTQYF.